This T cell receptor beta chain was recovered during a study of T cells in Graves' hyperthyroidism and ophthalmopathy. TCR beta CDR3 region amplification was performed from RNA transcripts. Using the HTBI primer set, a first-round RT-PCR was run on the TCR CDR3. TCRdb fed the multiplex PCR reads into MiXCR, producing one record per CDR3 protein. The table lists hundreds of thousands of distinct CDR3 sequences, approximately 16% of them singletons. The germline CDR1 and CDR2 sequences are SQVTM and ANQGSEA. The CDR3 spans 13 residues. V was clipped by 5 bases and J by 3 bases, with 10 bases between them. Any patient presenting with uncontrolled infection, other autoimmune disease, pregnancy or lactation was left out.

The chain employs TRBV29-1 and TRBJ2-2; D unclear. Material: blood. This TCR was sampled from a woman between 18 and 29 years old with Graves' hyperthyroidism. The CDR3 region is CSVRLEDTGELFF. The CDR3 nucleotides are TGCAGCGTTCGATTAGAGGACACCGGGGAGCTGTTTTTT.